This T cell receptor (beta chain) is drawn from a study of blood T cells in healthy people across ages. The CDR3 loop spans 12 amino acids. Germline CDR1 is SGDLS and CDR2 is YYNGEE. Primers used in a second PCR of roughly 7 to 12 cycles were a sample-barcoded 5' primer and a J-beta primer mix. Carrying 12 random nucleotides, a template-switch adaptor labeled each individual cDNA molecule. One entry per CDR3 protein results from TCRdb running MiXCR on the 5' RACE reads. The sample has about 1.8 million distinct CDR3 sequences; approximately 50% are singletons. Study conclusions and caveats: Both higher diversity and more naive CD4+ cells marked long-lived donors when set against aged donors.

On this clonotype itself: The antigen remains unidentified. One end of the junction is discordant with germline, which a read error may explain.

The chain recombines TRBV9 with TRBJ2-3; D possibly corresponds to TRBD1 (5 bases). Source material: blood. The sequence was obtained from a woman in her forties in good health. The CDR3 loop is CACSVGADTQYF. The DNA for the CDR3 is TGTGCCTGCAGCGTAGGGGCGGATACGCAGTATTTT.